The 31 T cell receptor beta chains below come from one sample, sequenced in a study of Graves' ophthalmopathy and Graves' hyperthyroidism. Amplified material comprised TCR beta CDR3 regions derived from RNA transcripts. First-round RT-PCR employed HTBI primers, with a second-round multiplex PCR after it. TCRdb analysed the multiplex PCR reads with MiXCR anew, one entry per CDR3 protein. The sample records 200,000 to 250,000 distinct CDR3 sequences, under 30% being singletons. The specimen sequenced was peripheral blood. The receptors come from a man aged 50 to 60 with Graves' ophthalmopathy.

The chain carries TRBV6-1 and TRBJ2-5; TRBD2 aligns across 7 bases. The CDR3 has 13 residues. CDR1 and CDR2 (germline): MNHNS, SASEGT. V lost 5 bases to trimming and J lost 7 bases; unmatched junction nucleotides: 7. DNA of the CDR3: TGTGCCAGCAGTAATAGGGAGGGAACGACCCAGTACTTC. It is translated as CASSNREGTTQYF.

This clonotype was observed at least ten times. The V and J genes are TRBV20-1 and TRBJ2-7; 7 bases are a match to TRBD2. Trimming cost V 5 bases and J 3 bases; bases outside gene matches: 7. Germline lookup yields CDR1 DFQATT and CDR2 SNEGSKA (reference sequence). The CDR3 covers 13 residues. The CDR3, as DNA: TGCAGTGCTGATCCCCCGGGAGGCTACGAGCAGTACTTC. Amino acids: CSADPPGGYEQYF.

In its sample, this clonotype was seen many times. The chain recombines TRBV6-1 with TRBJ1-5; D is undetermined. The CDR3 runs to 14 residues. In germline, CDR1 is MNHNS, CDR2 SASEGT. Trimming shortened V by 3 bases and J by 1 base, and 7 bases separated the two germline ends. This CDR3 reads CASSESLSNQPQHF. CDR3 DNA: TGTGCCAGCAGTGAGAGTCTCAGCAATCAGCCCCAGCATTTT.

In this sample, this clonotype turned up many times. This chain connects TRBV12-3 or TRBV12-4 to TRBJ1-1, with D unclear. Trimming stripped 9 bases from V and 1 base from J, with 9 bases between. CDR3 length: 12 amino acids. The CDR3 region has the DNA TGTGCCAGTAAGTTCCAGAACACTGAAGCTTTCTTT. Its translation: CASKFQNTEAFF.

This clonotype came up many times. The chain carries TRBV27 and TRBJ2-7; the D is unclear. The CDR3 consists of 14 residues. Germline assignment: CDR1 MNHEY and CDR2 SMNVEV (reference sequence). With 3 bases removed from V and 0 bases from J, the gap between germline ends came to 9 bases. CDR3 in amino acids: CASSLDVSSYEQYF. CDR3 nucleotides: TGTGCCAGCAGTTTGGACGTTAGCTCCTACGAGCAGTACTTC.

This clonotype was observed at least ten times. The CDR3 region has the DNA TGTGCCAGCAGCCAAAAACCCTCCAAGCCTGAAGCTTTCTTT. Translation: CASSQKPSKPEAFF. The chain joins TRBV14 to TRBJ1-1; D gene unclear. The CDR3 has 14 residues. V lost 2 bases and J 6 bases, leaving 13 bases between the germline ends. Looked up from germline, CDR1 is SGHDN and CDR2 is FVKESK.

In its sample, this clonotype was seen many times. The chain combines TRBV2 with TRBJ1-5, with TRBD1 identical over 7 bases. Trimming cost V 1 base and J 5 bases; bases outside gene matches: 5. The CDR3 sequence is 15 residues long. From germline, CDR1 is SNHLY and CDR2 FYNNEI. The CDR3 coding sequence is TGTGCCAGCAGTGAAGAGGGGGCTCGTTATCAGCCCCAGCATTTT. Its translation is CASSEEGARYQPQHF.

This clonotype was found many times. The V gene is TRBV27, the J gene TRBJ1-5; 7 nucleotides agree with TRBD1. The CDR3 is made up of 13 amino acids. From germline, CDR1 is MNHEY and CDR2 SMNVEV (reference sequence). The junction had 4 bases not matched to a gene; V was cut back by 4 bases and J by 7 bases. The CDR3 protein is CASSYRGGQPQHF. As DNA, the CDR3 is TGTGCCAGCAGTTACAGGGGCGGGCAGCCCCAGCATTTT.

The chain's CDR3 is CASSLAVGPYEQYF. Written as DNA, the CDR3 is TGTGCCAGCAGTTTAGCGGTCGGACCCTACGAGCAGTACTTC. The chain links TRBV12-3 or TRBV12-4 to TRBJ2-7; D remains unclear. Trimming stripped 0 bases from V and 2 bases from J, with 8 bases between. The CDR3 length is 14 residues.

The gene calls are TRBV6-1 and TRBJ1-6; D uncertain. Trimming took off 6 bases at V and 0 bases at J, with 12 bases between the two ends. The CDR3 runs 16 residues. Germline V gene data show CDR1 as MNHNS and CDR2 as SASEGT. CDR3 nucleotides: TGTGCCAGCAGCCGGGCCCTGAGCTCCTATAATTCACCCCTCCACTTT. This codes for CASSRALSSYNSPLHF.

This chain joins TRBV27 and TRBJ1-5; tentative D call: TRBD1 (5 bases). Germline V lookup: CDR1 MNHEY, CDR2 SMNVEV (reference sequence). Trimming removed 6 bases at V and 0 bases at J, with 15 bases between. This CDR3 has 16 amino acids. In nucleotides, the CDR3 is TGTGCCAGCAGCCTCGGGGGACCTTATAGCAATCAGCCCCAGCATTTT. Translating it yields CASSLGGPYSNQPQHF.

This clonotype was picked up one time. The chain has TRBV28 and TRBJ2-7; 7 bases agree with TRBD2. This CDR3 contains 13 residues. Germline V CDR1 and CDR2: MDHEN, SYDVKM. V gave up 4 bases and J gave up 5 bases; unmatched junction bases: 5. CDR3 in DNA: TGTGCCAGCAGTTCGACTAGCTTCCACGAGCAGTACTTC. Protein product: CASSSTSFHEQYF.

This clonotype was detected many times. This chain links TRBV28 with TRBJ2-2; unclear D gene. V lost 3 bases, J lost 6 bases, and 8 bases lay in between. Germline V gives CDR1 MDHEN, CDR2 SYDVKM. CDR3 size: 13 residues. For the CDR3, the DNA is TGTGCCAGCAGTTTTGGCGAGGCCGGGGAGCTGTTTTTT. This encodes CASSFGEAGELFF. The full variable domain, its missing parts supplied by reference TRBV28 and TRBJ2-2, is DVKVTQSSRYLVKRTGEKVFLECVQDMDHENMFWYRQDPGLGLRLIYFSYDVKMKEKGDIPEGYSVSREKKERFSLILESASTNQTSMYLCASSFGEAGELFFGEGSRLTVL.

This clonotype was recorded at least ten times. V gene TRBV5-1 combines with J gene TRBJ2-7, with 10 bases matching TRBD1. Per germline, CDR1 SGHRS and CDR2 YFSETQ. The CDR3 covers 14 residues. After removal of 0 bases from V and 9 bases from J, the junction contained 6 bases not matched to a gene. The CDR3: CASSLGQGAHVQYF. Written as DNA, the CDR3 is TGCGCCAGCAGCTTGGGACAGGGGGCCCACGTGCAGTACTTC. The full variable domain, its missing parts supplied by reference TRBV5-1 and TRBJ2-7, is KAGVTQTPRYLIKTRGQQVTLSCSPISGHRSVSWYQQTPGQGLQFLFEYFSETQRNKGNFPGRFSGRQFSNSRSEMNVSTLELGDSALYLCASSLGQGAHVQYFGPGTRLTVT.

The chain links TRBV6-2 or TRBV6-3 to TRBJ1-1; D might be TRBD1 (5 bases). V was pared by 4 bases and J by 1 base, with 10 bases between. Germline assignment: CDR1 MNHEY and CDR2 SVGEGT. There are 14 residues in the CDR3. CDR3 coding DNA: TGTGCCAGCAGTTTAGCAGGGTGGAACACTGAAGCTTTCTTT. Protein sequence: CASSLAGWNTEAFF.

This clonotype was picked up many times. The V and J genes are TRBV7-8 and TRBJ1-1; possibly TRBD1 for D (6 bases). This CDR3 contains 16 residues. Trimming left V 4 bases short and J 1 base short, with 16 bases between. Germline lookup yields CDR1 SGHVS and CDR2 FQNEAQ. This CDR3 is CASSSKEAGANTEAFF. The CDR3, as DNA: TGTGCCAGCAGCTCGAAAGAGGCAGGGGCGAACACTGAAGCTTTCTTT.

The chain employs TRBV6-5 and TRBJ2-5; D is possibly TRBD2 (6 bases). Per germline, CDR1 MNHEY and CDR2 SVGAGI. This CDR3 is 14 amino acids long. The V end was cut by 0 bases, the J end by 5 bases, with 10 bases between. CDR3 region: CASSYSTRGETQYF. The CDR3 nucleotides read TGTGCCAGCAGTTACTCGACTCGGGGGGAGACCCAGTACTTC.

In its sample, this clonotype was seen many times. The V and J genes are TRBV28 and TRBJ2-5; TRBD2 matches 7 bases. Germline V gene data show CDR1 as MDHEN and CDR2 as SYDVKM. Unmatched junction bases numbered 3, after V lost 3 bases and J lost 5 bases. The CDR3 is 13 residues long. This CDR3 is CASSFMGGETQYF. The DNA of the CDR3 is TGTGCCAGCAGTTTTATGGGGGGGGAGACCCAGTACTTC. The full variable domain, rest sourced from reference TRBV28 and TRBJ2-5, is DVKVTQSSRYLVKRTGEKVFLECVQDMDHENMFWYRQDPGLGLRLIYFSYDVKMKEKGDIPEGYSVSREKKERFSLILESASTNQTSMYLCASSFMGGETQYFGPGTRLLVL.

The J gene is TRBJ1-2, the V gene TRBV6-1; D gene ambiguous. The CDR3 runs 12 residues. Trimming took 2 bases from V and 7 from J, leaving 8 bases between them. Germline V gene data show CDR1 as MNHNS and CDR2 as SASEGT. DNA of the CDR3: TGTGCCAGCAGTGAACAGCGGAGTGGCTACACCTTC. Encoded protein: CASSEQRSGYTF.

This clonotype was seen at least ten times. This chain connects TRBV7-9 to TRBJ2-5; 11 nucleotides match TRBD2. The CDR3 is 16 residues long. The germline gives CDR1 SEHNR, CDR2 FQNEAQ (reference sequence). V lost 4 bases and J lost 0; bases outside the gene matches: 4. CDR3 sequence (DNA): TGTGCCAGCAGCTCTGGACTAGCGGGCGACCAAGAGACCCAGTACTTC. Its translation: CASSSGLAGDQETQYF.

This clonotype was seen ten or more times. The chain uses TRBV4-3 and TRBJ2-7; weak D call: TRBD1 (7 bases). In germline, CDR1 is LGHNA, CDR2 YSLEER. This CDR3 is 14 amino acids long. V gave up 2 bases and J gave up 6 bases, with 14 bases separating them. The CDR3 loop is CASSQNSGGGEQYF. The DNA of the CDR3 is TGCGCCAGCAGCCAAAACTCAGGGGGAGGCGAGCAGTACTTC.

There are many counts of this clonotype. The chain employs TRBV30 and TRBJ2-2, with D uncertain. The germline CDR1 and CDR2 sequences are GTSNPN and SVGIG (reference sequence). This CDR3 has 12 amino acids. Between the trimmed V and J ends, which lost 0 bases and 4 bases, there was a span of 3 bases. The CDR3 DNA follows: TGTGCCTGGAGTGTGATCACCGGGGAGCTGTTTTTT. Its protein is CAWSVITGELFF. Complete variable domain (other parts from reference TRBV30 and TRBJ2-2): SQTIHQWPATLVQPVGSPLSLECTVEGTSNPNLYWYRQAAGRGLQLLFYSVGIGQISSEVPQNLSASRPQDRQFILSSKKLLLSDSGFYLCAWSVITGELFFGEGSRLTVL.

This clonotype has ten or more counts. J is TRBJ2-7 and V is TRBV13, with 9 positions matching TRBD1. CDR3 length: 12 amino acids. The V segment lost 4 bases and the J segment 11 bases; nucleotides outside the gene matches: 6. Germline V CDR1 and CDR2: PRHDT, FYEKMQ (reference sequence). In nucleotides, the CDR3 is TGTGCCAGCAGCTCCCCAGGACAGGGGAAGTACTTC. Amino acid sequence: CASSSPGQGKYF.

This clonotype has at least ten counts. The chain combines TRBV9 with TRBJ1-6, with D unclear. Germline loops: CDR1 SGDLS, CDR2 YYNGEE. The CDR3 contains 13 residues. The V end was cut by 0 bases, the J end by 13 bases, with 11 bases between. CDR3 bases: TGTGCCAGCAGCGTAGGAGTTTTTAGCCCCCTCCACTTT. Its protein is CASSVGVFSPLHF.

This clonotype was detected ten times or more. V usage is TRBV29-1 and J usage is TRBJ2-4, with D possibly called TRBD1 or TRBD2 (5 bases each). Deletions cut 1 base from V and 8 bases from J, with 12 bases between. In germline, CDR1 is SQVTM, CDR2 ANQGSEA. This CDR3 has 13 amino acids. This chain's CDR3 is CSVEGWDEDIQYF. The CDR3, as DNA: TGCAGCGTTGAAGGATGGGACGAGGACATTCAGTACTTC.

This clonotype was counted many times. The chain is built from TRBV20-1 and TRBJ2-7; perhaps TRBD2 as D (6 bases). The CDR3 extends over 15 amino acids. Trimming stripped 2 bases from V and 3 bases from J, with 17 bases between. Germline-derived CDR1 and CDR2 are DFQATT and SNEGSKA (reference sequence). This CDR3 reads CSARSPRTNDYEQYF. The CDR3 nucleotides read TGCAGTGCTAGAAGCCCCCGGACTAATGACTACGAGCAGTACTTC.

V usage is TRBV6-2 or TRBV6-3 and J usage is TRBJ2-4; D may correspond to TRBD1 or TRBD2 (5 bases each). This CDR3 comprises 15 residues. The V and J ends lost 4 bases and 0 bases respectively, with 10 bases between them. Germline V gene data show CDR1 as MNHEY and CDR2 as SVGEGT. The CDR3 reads CASSWDLLAKNIQYF. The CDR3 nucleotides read TGTGCCAGCAGTTGGGACCTTCTAGCCAAAAACATTCAGTACTTC.

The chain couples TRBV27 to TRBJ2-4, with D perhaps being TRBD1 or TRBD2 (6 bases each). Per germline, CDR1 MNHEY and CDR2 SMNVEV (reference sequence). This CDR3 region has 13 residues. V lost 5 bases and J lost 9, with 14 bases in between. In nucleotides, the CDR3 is TGTGCCAGCAGTCCCGAAAGGGGGGCCATTCAGTACTTC. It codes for CASSPERGAIQYF.

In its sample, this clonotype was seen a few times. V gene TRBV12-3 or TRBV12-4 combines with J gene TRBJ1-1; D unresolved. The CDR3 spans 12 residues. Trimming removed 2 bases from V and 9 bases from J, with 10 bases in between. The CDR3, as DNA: TGTGCCAGCAGTTTATTATCTGCCCAAGCTTTCTTT. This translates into CASSLLSAQAFF.

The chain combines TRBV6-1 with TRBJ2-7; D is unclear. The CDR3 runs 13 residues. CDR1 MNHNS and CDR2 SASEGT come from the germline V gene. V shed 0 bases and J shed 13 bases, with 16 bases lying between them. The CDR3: CASSEAIRYVGYF. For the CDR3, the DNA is TGTGCCAGCAGTGAAGCGATCAGATACGTGGGATACTTC.

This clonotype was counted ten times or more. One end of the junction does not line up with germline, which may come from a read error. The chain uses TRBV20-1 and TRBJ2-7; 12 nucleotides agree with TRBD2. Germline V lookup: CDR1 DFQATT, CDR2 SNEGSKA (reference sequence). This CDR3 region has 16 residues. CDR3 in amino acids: CSAQTTSGRLGGEQHF. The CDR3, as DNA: TGCAGTGCTCAGACTACTAGCGGGAGGCTCGGGGGGGAGCAGCACTTC.